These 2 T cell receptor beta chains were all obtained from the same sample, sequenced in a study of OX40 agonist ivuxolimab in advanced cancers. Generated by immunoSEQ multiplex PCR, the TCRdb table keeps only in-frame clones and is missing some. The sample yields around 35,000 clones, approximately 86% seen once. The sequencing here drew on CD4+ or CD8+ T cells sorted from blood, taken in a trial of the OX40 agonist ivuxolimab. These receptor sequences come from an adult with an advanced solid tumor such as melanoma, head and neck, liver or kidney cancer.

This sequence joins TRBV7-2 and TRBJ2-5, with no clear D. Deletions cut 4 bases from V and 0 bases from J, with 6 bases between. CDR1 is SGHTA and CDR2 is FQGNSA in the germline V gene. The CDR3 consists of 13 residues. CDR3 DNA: TGTGCCAGCAGCTCCGTAAACCAAGAGACCCAGTACTTC. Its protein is CASSSVNQETQYF.

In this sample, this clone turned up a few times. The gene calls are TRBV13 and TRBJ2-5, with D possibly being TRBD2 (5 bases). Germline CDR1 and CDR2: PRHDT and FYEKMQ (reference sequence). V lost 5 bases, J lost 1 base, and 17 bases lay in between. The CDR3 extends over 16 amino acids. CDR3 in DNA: TGTGCCAGCAGCCTAAGCGGCCAGGACTCCCAAGAGACCCAGTACTTC. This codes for CASSLSGQDSQETQYF.